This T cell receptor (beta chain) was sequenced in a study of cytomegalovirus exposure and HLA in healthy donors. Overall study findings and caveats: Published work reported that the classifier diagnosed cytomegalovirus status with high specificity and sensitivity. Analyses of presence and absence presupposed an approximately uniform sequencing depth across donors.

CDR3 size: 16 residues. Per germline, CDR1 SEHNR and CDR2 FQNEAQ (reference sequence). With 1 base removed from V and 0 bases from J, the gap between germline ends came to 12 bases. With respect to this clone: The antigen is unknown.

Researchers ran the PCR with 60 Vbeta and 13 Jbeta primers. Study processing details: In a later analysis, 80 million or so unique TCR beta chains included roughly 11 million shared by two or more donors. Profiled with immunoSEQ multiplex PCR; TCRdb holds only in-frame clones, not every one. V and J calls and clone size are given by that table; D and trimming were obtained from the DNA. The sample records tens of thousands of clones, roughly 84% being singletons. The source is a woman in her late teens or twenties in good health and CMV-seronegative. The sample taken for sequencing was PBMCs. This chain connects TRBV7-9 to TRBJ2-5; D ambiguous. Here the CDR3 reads CASSLGNVAYQETQYF. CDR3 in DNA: TGTGCCAGCAGCTTAGGTAACGTCGCGTACCAAGAGACCCAGTACTTC. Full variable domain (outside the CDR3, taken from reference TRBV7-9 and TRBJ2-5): DTGVSQNPRHKITKRGQNVTFRCDPISEHNRLYWYRQTLGQGPEFLTYFQNEAQLEKSRLLSDRFSAERPKGSFSTLEIQRTEQGDSAMYLCASSLGNVAYQETQYFGPGTRLLVL.